Below, 22 T cell receptor beta chains from the same sample are listed, as sequenced in a study of cytomegalovirus exposure and HLA in healthy donors. The PCR contained 60 Vbeta and 13 Jbeta primers. Sequenced by immunoSEQ multiplex PCR; TCRdb stores in-frame clones only, minus some. The sample has more than 110,000 clones, about two thirds seen once; the top ten hold 2.1%. The sample taken for sequencing was PBMCs. These receptors all come from a woman aged 60-75 years in good health and CMV-seropositive.

The chain couples TRBV5-4 to TRBJ2-5; no reliable D call. The CDR3 runs 14 residues. Trimming pared 0 bases from V and 4 bases from J, leaving 10 bases between. Germline V gene lookup returns CDR1 SGHNT and CDR2 YYREEE (reference sequence). Written as DNA, the CDR3 is TGTGCCAGCAGCTTGGACGCTAGAGGAGAGACCCAGTACTTC. Amino acid sequence: CASSLDARGETQYF.

This clone occurred a few times. The chain recombines TRBV4-1 with TRBJ1-5; TRBD1 matches 7 bases. V lost 3 bases to trimming and J lost 4 bases; unmatched junction nucleotides: 6. From germline, CDR1 is MGHRA and CDR2 YSYEKL. CDR3 length: 15 amino acids. This CDR3 reads CASSQSGTANQPQHF. CDR3 nucleotides: TGCGCCAGCAGCCAGAGTGGGACAGCTAATCAGCCCCAGCATTTT.

Remarks on this clone: Other DNA sequences in this specimen translate into the identical CDR3. This chain uses TRBV5-6 with TRBJ2-2; a possible D gene is TRBD2 (5 bases). The CDR3 has 14 residues. V was clipped by 0 bases and J by 5 bases, with 8 bases between them. Germline values: CDR1 SGHDT, CDR2 YYEEEE. The CDR3 is CASSLGGGTGELFF. Written as DNA, the CDR3 is TGTGCCAGCAGCTTGGGAGGAGGAACCGGGGAGCTGTTTTTT. Supplemented by reference TRBV5-6 and TRBJ2-2, the full variable domain reads DAGVTQSPTHLIKTRGQQVTLRCSPKSGHDTVSWYQQALGQGPQFIFQYYEEEERQRGNFPDRFSGHQFPNYSSELNVNALLLGDSALYLCASSLGGGTGELFFGEGSRLTVL.

This clone has more than one count but fewer than ten. The chain couples TRBV28 to TRBJ2-6, with TRBD2 as a possible D gene (5 bases). With 7 bases removed from V and 3 bases from J, the gap between germline ends came to 16 bases. Germline CDR1 is MDHEN and CDR2 is SYDVKM. There are 16 residues in the CDR3. The CDR3 protein is CASTTRPGSGANVLTF. The CDR3 region has the DNA TGTGCCAGCACAACCAGGCCTGGGAGTGGGGCCAACGTCCTGACTTTC.

The chain combines TRBV28 with TRBJ1-5; D unclear. The CDR3 runs to 15 residues. Trimming removed 3 bases from V and 4 bases from J, with 13 bases in between. CDR1 and CDR2 (germline): MDHEN, SYDVKM. This CDR3 reads CASSLSAPDNQPQHF. CDR3 nucleotides: TGTGCCAGCAGTTTGTCCGCGCCCGATAATCAGCCCCAGCATTTT.

V gene TRBV9 combines with J gene TRBJ2-6; TRBD1 might be the D (6 bases). Trimming cost V 0 bases and J 2 bases, with 15 bases left between them. Germline-derived CDR1 and CDR2 are SGDLS and YYNGEE. The CDR3 is 18 residues long. The CDR3 sequence is CASSVGERDKPGANVLTF. The CDR3 DNA reads as TGTGCCAGCAGCGTAGGAGAGAGGGACAAACCTGGGGCCAACGTCCTGACTTTC.

This clone was picked up one time. The chain combines TRBV18 with TRBJ1-4; 11 bases map to TRBD1. The CDR3 totals 14 residues. The ends lost 6 bases at V and 7 bases at J; junction bases unmatched: 4. Germline values: CDR1 KGHSH, CDR2 LQKENI. CDR3 in amino acids: CASSPGTGGEKLFF. In nucleotides, the CDR3 is TGTGCCAGCTCGCCCGGGACAGGGGGTGAAAAACTGTTTTTT.

The chain combines TRBV10-3 with TRBJ2-1; D is perhaps TRBD2 (6 bases). Germline V CDR1 and CDR2: ENHRY, SYGVKD. The CDR3 loop spans 14 amino acids. V gave up 0 bases and J gave up 10 bases, with 13 bases separating them. CDR3 sequence: CAISESGGGREQFF. The CDR3 nucleotides read TGTGCCATCAGTGAGTCAGGCGGAGGGAGAGAGCAGTTCTTC.

The chain uses TRBV7-2 and TRBJ1-1; D is ambiguous. The CDR3 spans 14 residues. Deletions cut 1 base from V and 1 base from J, with 7 bases between. The germline V gene has CDR1 SGHTA and CDR2 FQGNSA. In nucleotides, the CDR3 is TGTGCCAGCAGCTTAGTAACGGGGAACACTGAAGCTTTCTTT. It yields the protein CASSLVTGNTEAFF.

This clone was seen more than once but under ten times. The V and J genes are TRBV5-5 and TRBJ1-5; D is unclear. The V gene lost 0 bases and the J gene lost 5 bases, with 12 bases spanning the gap. Germline V gene data show CDR1 as SGHKS and CDR2 as YYEKEE (reference sequence). The CDR3 covers 15 residues. DNA for the CDR3: TGTGCCAGCAGCTTGGCAGGCCTTCCCCATCAGCCCCAGCATTTT. Its translation is CASSLAGLPHQPQHF.

This clone was counted a few times. This chain connects TRBV5-4 to TRBJ1-1, with 7 bases matching TRBD1. This CDR3 has 15 amino acids. V lost 4 bases, J lost 4 bases, and 10 bases stayed unmatched. Germline CDR1 SGHNT, CDR2 YYREEE (reference sequence). CDR3 region: CASSTETGTSTEAFF. CDR3 bases: TGTGCCAGCAGCACGGAGACAGGGACGAGCACTGAAGCTTTCTTT.

This chain links TRBV10-3 with TRBJ1-3; D might be TRBD1 (5 bases). Germline values: CDR1 ENHRY, CDR2 SYGVKD. The CDR3 has 12 residues. V was pared by 7 bases and J by 4 bases, with 8 bases between. The CDR3 spells CAIKGSGNTIYF. CDR3 sequence (DNA): TGTGCCATCAAGGGGTCCGGAAACACCATATATTTT.

The chain is built from TRBV6-5 and TRBJ1-6, with unresolved D. This CDR3 is built from 12 residues. Germline V lookup: CDR1 MNHEY, CDR2 SVGAGI. Deletions cut 4 bases from V and 9 bases from J, with 7 bases between. The CDR3 here is CASSSSLSPLHF. In DNA, the CDR3 is TGTGCCAGCAGTTCGAGCCTTTCACCCCTCCACTTT.

Turning to this clone: The junction differs from germline at one of its ends, possibly a read error. The chain recombines TRBV6-1 with TRBJ1-1; 9 bases are a match to TRBD1. This CDR3 has 14 amino acids. Germline CDR1 and CDR2: MNHNS and SASEGT. DNA of the CDR3: TGTGCCAGCAGAGAAGGGACAGGGAGGACTGAAGCTTTCTTT. Protein: CASREGTGRTEAFF.

This chain uses TRBV19 with TRBJ1-1; a possible D gene is TRBD1 (6 bases). This CDR3 is built from 15 residues. Trimming removed 7 bases at V and 4 bases at J, with 19 bases between. Per germline, CDR1 LNHDA and CDR2 SQIVND (reference sequence). The CDR3 sequence is CASKPDSAGPTEAFF. CDR3 bases: TGTGCCAGTAAACCGGACAGTGCAGGGCCCACTGAAGCTTTCTTT. Full variable domain (missing parts from reference TRBV19 and TRBJ1-1): DGGITQSPKYLFRKEGQNVTLSCEQNLNHDAMYWYRQDPGQGLRLIYYSQIVNDFQKGDIAEGYSVSREKKESFPLTVTSAQKNPTAFYLCASKPDSAGPTEAFFGQGTRLTVV.

The rearrangement joins TRBV7-8 to TRBJ1-1, with TRBD1 matching 9 bases. The CDR3 sequence is 16 residues long. Germline values: CDR1 SGHVS, CDR2 FQNEAQ. The trim removed 0 bases at V and 5 bases at J, leaving 7 bases unmatched. The CDR3 is CASSLADRGFLTEAFF. The CDR3 coding sequence is TGTGCCAGCAGCTTAGCGGACAGGGGTTTTCTGACTGAAGCTTTCTTT.

V is TRBV5-1 and J is TRBJ1-1; 7 bases align to TRBD1. V was pared by 1 base and J by 1 base, with 7 bases of the junction left unmatched. CDR1 SGHRS and CDR2 YFSETQ come from the germline V gene. The CDR3 has 16 residues. The CDR3 spells CASSLNPGQRNTEAFF. In nucleotides, the CDR3 is TGCGCCAGCAGCTTGAACCCGGGACAGAGGAACACTGAAGCTTTCTTT.

This chain uses TRBV15 with TRBJ1-2; D unclear. Germline values: CDR1 LNHNV, CDR2 YYDKDF (reference sequence). The V gene lost 0 bases and the J gene lost 2 bases, with 10 bases spanning the gap. The CDR3 loop spans 15 amino acids. The CDR3 DNA is TGTGCCACCAGCAGAGATTCTCTCCCCAACTATGGCTACACCTTC. Residues: CATSRDSLPNYGYTF.

This clone was detected only a few times. V usage is TRBV5-5 and J usage is TRBJ2-3; the D is unclear. Germline lookup yields CDR1 SGHKS and CDR2 YYEKEE (reference sequence). The V end lost 3 bases, the J end lost 4 bases, and 6 bases lay between the germline ends. The CDR3 is 12 residues long. The CDR3, as DNA: TGTGCCAGCAGCTACGGAGCAGATACGCAGTATTTT. Encoded protein: CASSYGADTQYF.

This clone has just a few counts. This chain joins TRBV9 and TRBJ2-1; D is unclear. This CDR3 has 15 residues. Per germline, CDR1 SGDLS and CDR2 YYNGEE. Trimming shortened V by 0 bases and J by 0 bases, and 7 bases separated the two germline ends. CDR3 in amino acids: CASSVGHYSYNEQFF. The CDR3 DNA is TGTGCCAGCAGCGTAGGACATTACTCCTACAATGAGCAGTTCTTC.

The chain links TRBV4-1 to TRBJ1-4; D unclear. Germline CDR1 MGHRA, CDR2 YSYEKL. V was cut by 4 bases and J by 7 bases, with 16 bases left in between. The CDR3 consists of 15 residues. CDR3 DNA sequence: TGCGCCAGCAGCCTCGGGGTTGGGCGGTTTGAAAAACTGTTTTTT. Translating gives CASSLGVGRFEKLFF.

V is TRBV5-1 and J is TRBJ2-5; 7 nucleotides align to TRBD2. The CDR3 totals 14 residues. Trimming removed 2 bases from V and 4 bases from J; junction bases left unmatched: 5. CDR1 and CDR2 from the germline V gene are SGHRS and YFSETQ. The chain's CDR3 is CASSFTTGGETQYF. The CDR3 DNA is TGCGCCAGCAGCTTCACTACGGGGGGAGAGACCCAGTACTTC. Drawing the rest from reference TRBV5-1 and TRBJ2-5, the complete variable domain is KAGVTQTPRYLIKTRGQQVTLSCSPISGHRSVSWYQQTPGQGLQFLFEYFSETQRNKGNFPGRFSGRQFSNSRSEMNVSTLELGDSALYLCASSFTTGGETQYFGPGTRLLVL.